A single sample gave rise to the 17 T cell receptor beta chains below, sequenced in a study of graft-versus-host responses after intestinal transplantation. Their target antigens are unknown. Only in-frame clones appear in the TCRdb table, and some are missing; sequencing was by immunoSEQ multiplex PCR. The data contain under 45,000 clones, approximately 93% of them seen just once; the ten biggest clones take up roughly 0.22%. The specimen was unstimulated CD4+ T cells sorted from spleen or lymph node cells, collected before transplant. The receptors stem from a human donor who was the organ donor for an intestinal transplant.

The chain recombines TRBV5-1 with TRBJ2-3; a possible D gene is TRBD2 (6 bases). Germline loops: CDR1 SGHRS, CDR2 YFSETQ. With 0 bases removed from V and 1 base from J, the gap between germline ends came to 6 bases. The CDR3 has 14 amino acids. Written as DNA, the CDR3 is TGCGCCAGCAGCTTGGCGGGGGGCACAGATACGCAGTATTTT. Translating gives CASSLAGGTDTQYF.

CDR3 bases: TGTGCCAGCATATGGGTTGAGGGGCTGTGGGGTGAAGCTTTCTTT. It translates to CASIWVEGLWGEAFF. This chain connects TRBV7-2 to TRBJ1-1; possibly TRBD1 for D (5 bases). V lost 7 bases to trimming and J lost 7 bases, with 22 bases between them. CDR1 is SGHTA, CDR2 FQGNSA, per germline. The CDR3 spans 15 residues.

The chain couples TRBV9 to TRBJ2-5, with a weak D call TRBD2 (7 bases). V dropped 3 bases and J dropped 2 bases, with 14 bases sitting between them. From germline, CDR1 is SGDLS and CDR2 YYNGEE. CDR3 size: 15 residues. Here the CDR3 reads CASSARGAIQETQYF. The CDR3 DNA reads TGTGCCAGCAGCGCACGGGGGGCCATACAAGAGACCCAGTACTTC.

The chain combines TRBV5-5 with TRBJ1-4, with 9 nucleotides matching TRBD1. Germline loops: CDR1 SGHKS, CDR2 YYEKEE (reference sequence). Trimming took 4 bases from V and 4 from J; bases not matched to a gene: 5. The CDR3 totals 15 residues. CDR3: CASSMTGGDNEKLFF. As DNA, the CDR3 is TGTGCCAGCAGCATGACAGGGGGAGATAATGAAAAACTGTTTTTT.

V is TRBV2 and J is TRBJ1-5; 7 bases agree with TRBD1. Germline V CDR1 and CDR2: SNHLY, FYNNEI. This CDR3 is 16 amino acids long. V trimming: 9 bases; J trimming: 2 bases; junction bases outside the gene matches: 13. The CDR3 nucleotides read TGTGCCAGTAACCGGGACAGCTCTATTGGCAATCAGCCCCAGCATTTT. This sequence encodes CASNRDSSIGNQPQHF.

CDR3 amino acids: CASSLGTGVNTEAFF. DNA for the CDR3: TGCGCCAGCAGCTTGGGGACAGGGGTGAACACTGAAGCTTTCTTT. This chain uses TRBV5-1 with TRBJ1-1, with 9 positions matching TRBD1. The junction had 0 bases not matched to a gene; V was cut back by 0 bases and J by 0 bases. This CDR3 comprises 15 residues. The germline V gene has CDR1 SGHRS and CDR2 YFSETQ.

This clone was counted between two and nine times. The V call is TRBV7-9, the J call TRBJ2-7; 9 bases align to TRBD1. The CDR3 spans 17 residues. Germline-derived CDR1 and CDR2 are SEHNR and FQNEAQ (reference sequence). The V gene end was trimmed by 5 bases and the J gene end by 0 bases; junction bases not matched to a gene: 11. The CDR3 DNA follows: TGTGCCAGCAGCCCACTGAGTGGACAGGGGCCCTCCTACGAGCAGTACTTC. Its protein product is CASSPLSGQGPSYEQYF. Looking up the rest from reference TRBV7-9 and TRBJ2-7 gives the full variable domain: DTGVSQNPRHKITKRGQNVTFRCDPISEHNRLYWYRQTLGQGPEFLTYFQNEAQLEKSRLLSDRFSAERPKGSFSTLEIQRTEQGDSAMYLCASSPLSGQGPSYEQYFGPGTRLTVT.

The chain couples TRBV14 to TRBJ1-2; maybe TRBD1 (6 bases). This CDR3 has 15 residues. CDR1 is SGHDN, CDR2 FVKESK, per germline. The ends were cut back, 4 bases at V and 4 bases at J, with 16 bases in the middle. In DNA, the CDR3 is TGTGCCAGCAGCCCGCTACCCAGGGGCCCCTATGGCTACACCTTC. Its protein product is CASSPLPRGPYGYTF.

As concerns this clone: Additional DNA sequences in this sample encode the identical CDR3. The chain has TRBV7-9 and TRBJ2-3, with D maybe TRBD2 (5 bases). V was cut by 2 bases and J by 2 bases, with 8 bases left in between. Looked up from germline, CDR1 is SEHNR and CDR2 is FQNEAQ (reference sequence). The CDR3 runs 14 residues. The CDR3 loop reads CASSLSGSTDTQYF. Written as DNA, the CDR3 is TGTGCCAGCAGCTTATCGGGATCCACAGATACGCAGTATTTT.

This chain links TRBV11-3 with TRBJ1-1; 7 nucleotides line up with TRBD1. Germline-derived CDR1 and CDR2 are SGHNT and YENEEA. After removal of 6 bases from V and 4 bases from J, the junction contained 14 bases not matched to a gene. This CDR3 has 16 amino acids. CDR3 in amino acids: CASSFPRQGSFTEAFF. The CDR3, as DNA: TGTGCCAGCAGTTTTCCTCGACAGGGCAGTTTCACTGAAGCTTTCTTT. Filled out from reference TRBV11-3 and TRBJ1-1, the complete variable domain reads EAGVVQSPRYKIIEKKQPVAFWCNPISGHNTLYWYLQNLGQGPELLIRYENEEAVDDSQLPKDRFSAERLKGVDSTLKIQPAELGDSAVYLCASSFPRQGSFTEAFFGQGTRLTVV.

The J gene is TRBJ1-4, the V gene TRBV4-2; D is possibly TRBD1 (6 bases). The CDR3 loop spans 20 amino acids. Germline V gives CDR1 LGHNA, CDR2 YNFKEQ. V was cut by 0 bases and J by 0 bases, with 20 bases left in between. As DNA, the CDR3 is TGTGCCAGCAGCCAAGAACGGGCAGGGGCTCGATATGCAACTAATGAAAAACTGTTTTTT. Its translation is CASSQERAGARYATNEKLFF.

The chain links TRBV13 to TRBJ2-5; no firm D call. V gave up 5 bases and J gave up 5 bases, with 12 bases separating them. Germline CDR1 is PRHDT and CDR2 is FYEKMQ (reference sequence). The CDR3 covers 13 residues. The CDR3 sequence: CASSQQRWETQYF. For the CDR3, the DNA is TGTGCCAGCAGCCAACAGAGATGGGAGACCCAGTACTTC.

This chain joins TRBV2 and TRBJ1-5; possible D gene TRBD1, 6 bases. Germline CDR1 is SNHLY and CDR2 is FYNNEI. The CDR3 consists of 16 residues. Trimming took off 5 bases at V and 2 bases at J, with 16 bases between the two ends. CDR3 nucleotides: TGTGCCAGCAGTCAAACCGGGACACTCCGCAATCAGCCCCAGCATTTT. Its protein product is CASSQTGTLRNQPQHF.

The DNA of the CDR3 is TGTGCCAGCAGTTACTCCACAGGGGGCAACTATGGCTACACCTTC. The encoded protein is CASSYSTGGNYGYTF. This chain connects TRBV6-5 to TRBJ1-2; TRBD1 matches at 9 bases. CDR1 MNHEY and CDR2 SVGAGI come from the germline V gene. CDR3 length: 15 residues. The V gene end was trimmed by 0 bases and the J gene end by 2 bases; junction bases not matched to a gene: 1.

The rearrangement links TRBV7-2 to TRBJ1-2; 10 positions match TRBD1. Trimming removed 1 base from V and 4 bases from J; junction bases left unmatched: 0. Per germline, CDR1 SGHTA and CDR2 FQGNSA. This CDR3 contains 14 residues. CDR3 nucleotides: TGTGCCAGCAGCTTAGGACAGGGGGCCTATGGCTACACCTTC. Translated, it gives CASSLGQGAYGYTF.

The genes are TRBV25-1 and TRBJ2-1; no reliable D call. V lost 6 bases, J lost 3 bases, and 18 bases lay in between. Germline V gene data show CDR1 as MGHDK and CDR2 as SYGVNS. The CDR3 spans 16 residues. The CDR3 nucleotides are TGTGCCAGCAGCGAGAGGTTAGAATCCGACTACAATGAGCAGTTCTTC. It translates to CASSERLESDYNEQFF.

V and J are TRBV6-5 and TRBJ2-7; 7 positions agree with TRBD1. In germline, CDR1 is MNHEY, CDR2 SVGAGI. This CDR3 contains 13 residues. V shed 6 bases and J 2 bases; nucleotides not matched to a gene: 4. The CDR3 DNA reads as TGTGCCAGCAGCCCAGACAGGGCCTACGAGCAGTACTTC. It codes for CASSPDRAYEQYF.